One and the same sample provided the 8 T cell receptor beta chains below, sequenced in a study of blood T cell repertoires in COVID-19. The method was immunoSEQ multiplex PCR; TCRdb's version includes in-frame clones alone and lacks a portion of them. The table records fewer than 95,000 clones, under 85% of them present only once. Source material: peripheral blood. The receptors come from a human donor in a cohort sampled during active COVID-19.

The gene calls are TRBV7-9 and TRBJ2-5, with a weak D call TRBD1 (5 bases). Germline loops: CDR1 SEHNR, CDR2 FQNEAQ (reference sequence). CDR3 length: 13 residues. V was trimmed by 1 base and J by 7 bases, leaving 10 bases between them. The CDR3 sequence is CASSLEGARTQYF. CDR3 nucleotides: TGTGCCAGCAGCTTAGAAGGGGCGCGGACCCAGTACTTC.

The CDR3 bases are TGTGCCAGCAGTTACGCCGTGCGGCAGACTTATGGCTACACCTTC. This translates into CASSYAVRQTYGYTF. The chain employs TRBV6-2 or TRBV6-3 and TRBJ1-2; D not resolved. The CDR3 totals 15 residues. V was shortened by 2 bases and J by 5 bases, with 15 bases between the two germline ends. The germline V gene encodes CDR1 MNHEY and CDR2 SVGEGT.

This chain connects TRBV6-5 to TRBJ1-6; D gene unclear. The CDR3 runs to 13 residues. Trimming stripped 7 bases from V and 3 bases from J, with 7 bases between. Germline V gene data show CDR1 as MNHEY and CDR2 as SVGAGI. CDR3 residues: CASNRGYNSPLHF. The CDR3 coding sequence is TGTGCCAGCAATCGGGGCTATAATTCACCCCTCCACTTT.

The chain employs TRBV6-2 or TRBV6-3 and TRBJ2-1; 16 bases fit TRBD2. With 4 bases clipped from V and 4 bases from J, the junction kept 10 bases outside the gene matches. The germline V gene has CDR1 MNHEY and CDR2 SVGEGT. The CDR3 is made up of 19 amino acids. The CDR3 reads CASSSLPGLAGGAYNEQFF. The CDR3 nucleotides are TGTGCCAGCAGTTCGCTCCCGGGACTAGCGGGGGGGGCATACAATGAGCAGTTCTTC.

This chain connects TRBV19 to TRBJ1-4; possibly TRBD1 for D (5 bases). The ends were cut back, 3 bases at V and 7 bases at J, with 9 bases in the middle. Germline CDR1 and CDR2: LNHDA and SQIVND (reference sequence). This CDR3 comprises 13 residues. CDR3 sequence (DNA): TGTGCCAGTAGTATCTCCAGGGCTGAAAAACTGTTTTTT. Translated, it gives CASSISRAEKLFF.

The chain carries TRBV6-5 and TRBJ1-6; perhaps TRBD1 as D (6 bases). This CDR3 is 15 amino acids long. The ends were cut back, 6 bases at V and 7 bases at J, with 16 bases in the middle. Germline V gene data show CDR1 as MNHEY and CDR2 as SVGAGI. Here the CDR3 DNA reads TGTGCCAGCAGCTATGCCTGGACAGTCAATTCACCCCTCCACTTT. It translates to CASSYAWTVNSPLHF.

The chain is built from TRBV5-1 and TRBJ2-1, with TRBD2 matching over 11 bases. V lost 4 bases to trimming and J lost 8 bases; unmatched junction nucleotides: 17. CDR1 is SGHRS, CDR2 YFSETQ, per germline. CDR3 length equals 18 residues. This chain's CDR3 is CASSLTARVAGGQDEQFF. CDR3 coding DNA: TGCGCCAGCAGCCTCACGGCGCGGGTAGCGGGGGGGCAGGATGAGCAGTTCTTC.

This clone has a single count. The rearrangement links TRBV29-1 to TRBJ1-1; D call uncertain. The CDR3 is made up of 11 amino acids. The V end was cut by 7 bases, the J end by 4 bases, with 10 bases between. Germline V gene sequence: CDR1 SQVTM, CDR2 ANQGSEA. CDR3 nucleotide sequence: TGCAGCGGGTCAGAGGGCACTGAAGCTTTCTTT. This translates into CSGSEGTEAFF.